What follows describes a single T cell receptor (beta chain). Antigen: not known. Different DNA sequences within this sample yield the same CDR3. This sample stems from a study of cytomegalovirus exposure and HLA in healthy donors. Study in general: HLA-typed donors contributed some 87 million unique TCRs, which were held in an early data release.

V lost 0 bases to trimming and J lost 2 bases; unmatched junction nucleotides: 0. The CDR3 loop spans 14 amino acids. CDR1 SGDLS and CDR2 YYNGEE come from the germline V gene. Overall study findings and caveats: A later analysis appeared to link common viral pathogens to several of the most significant clusters. Cytomegalovirus status was reportedly diagnosed by the classifier with high specificity and sensitivity.

PCR was performed using 60 Vbeta and 13 Jbeta primers. Some clones are missing from TCRdb's copy, which holds only in-frame ones; the method was immunoSEQ multiplex PCR. This table has some 200,000 clones, 79% appearing once. Each donor was healthy, and each was a bone marrow donor. This clonotype was obtained from a male donor in good health and CMV-seropositive. The specimen sequenced was PBMCs. The chain links TRBV9 to TRBJ2-7, with 9 bases lining up with TRBD1. CDR3 loop: CASSVGQGAYEQYF. DNA for the CDR3: TGTGCCAGCAGCGTAGGACAGGGGGCCTACGAGCAGTACTTC.